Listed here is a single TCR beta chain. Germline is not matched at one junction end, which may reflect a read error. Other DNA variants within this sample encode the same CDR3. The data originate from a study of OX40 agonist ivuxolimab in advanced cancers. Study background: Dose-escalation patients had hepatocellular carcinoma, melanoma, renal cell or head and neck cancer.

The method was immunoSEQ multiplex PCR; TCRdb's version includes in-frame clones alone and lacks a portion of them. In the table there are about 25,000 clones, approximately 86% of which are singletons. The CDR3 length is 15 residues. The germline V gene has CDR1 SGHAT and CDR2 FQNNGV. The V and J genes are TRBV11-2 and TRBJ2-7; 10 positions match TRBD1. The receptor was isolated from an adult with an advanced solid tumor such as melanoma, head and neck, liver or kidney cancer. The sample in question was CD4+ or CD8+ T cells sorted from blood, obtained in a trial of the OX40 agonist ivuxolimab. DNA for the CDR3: TGTGCCAGCAGCCTACTGGGACAGGGGTACAACGAGCAGTATTTC. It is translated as CASSLLGQGYNEQYF.